These 32 T cell receptor beta chains came from one sample sequenced in a study of cytomegalovirus exposure and HLA in healthy donors. Data came from immunoSEQ multiplex PCR; TCRdb stores just in-frame clones and leaves some out. The data hold some 170,000 clones, with 85% to 90% observed a single time. The specimen was PBMCs. These TCRs come from a woman in her 30s in good health and CMV-seronegative.

The rearrangement joins TRBV7-6 to TRBJ1-2; TRBD1 matches 7 bases. After removal of 4 bases from V and 1 base from J, the junction contained 9 bases not matched to a gene. The CDR3 totals 16 residues. Germline CDR1 SGHVS, CDR2 FNYEAQ. The CDR3 loop is CASSSTRGQLNYGYTF. CDR3 DNA sequence: TGTGCCAGCAGCTCAACAAGGGGACAGCTTAACTATGGCTACACCTTC.

This CDR3 is CSARTGPTQYF. CDR3 in DNA: TGCAGTGCTAGGACAGGGCCGACGCAGTATTTT. The V gene is TRBV20-1, the J gene TRBJ2-3, with 7 bases matching TRBD1. The trim removed 3 bases at V and 9 bases at J, leaving 3 bases unmatched. The germline gives CDR1 DFQATT, CDR2 SNEGSKA (reference sequence). CDR3 length equals 11 residues.

This clone was picked up a small number of times. The V call is TRBV7-9, the J call TRBJ1-1, with D unclear. This CDR3 has 12 amino acids. Trimming stripped 4 bases from V and 5 bases from J, with 8 bases between. CDR1 and CDR2 from the germline V gene are SEHNR and FQNEAQ (reference sequence). DNA of the CDR3: TGTGCCAGCAGCTGGGGAGGGACTGAAGCTTTCTTT. The encoded protein is CASSWGGTEAFF.

V usage is TRBV2 and J usage is TRBJ2-5; the match to TRBD1 covers 7 bases. The ends lost 7 bases at V and 1 base at J; junction bases unmatched: 9. Germline CDR1 and CDR2: SNHLY and FYNNEI. CDR3 length: 15 residues. This chain's CDR3 is CASTRDRPVQETQYF. The DNA of the CDR3 is TGTGCCAGCACCCGGGACAGACCAGTCCAAGAGACCCAGTACTTC.

A few counts support this clone. CDR3 nucleotide sequence: TGCGCCAGCAGCTTGATACGTGGCAGGGTTGTTTCACCCCTCCACTTT. Translated, it gives CASSLIRGRVVSPLHF. This chain joins TRBV5-1 and TRBJ1-6; D possibly corresponds to TRBD1 (5 bases). The CDR3 totals 16 residues. CDR1 SGHRS and CDR2 YFSETQ come from the germline V gene. V was shortened by 1 base and J by 9 bases, with 17 bases between the two germline ends.

V is TRBV10-3 and J is TRBJ2-3, with 10 bases fitting TRBD1. Losses at the gene ends were 6 bases for V and 3 bases for J; bases not matched to a gene: 9. The CDR3 is 16 amino acids. Germline V CDR1 and CDR2: ENHRY, SYGVKD. For the CDR3, the DNA is TGTGCCATCAGAGCCGGGACAGGGGTGATGACAGATACGCAGTATTTT. Translation: CAIRAGTGVMTDTQYF.

The chain carries TRBV9 and TRBJ2-2; 11 bases map to TRBD1. V shed 5 bases, J shed 4 bases, and the junction held 16 bases outside the gene matches. The germline V gene encodes CDR1 SGDLS and CDR2 YYNGEE. The CDR3 has 19 amino acids. This CDR3 reads CASSAGTGGLHIGTGELFF. In DNA, the CDR3 is TGTGCCAGCAGTGCCGGGACAGGGGGACTCCACATTGGCACCGGGGAGCTGTTTTTT.

The rearrangement uses TRBV18 and TRBJ2-5, with 8 bases matching TRBD1. Germline V gene lookup returns CDR1 KGHSH and CDR2 LQKENI. This CDR3 contains 16 residues. V was clipped by 2 bases and J by 5 bases; unmatched bases: 10. DNA of the CDR3: TGTGCCAGCTCACCAAAAGGACAGGGTTCCGGGGAGACCCAGTACTTC. Its translation is CASSPKGQGSGETQYF.

The chain carries TRBV2 and TRBJ1-2; possibly TRBD1 for D (5 bases). The CDR3 consists of 12 residues. Trimming cost V 8 bases and J 5 bases, with 12 bases left between them. Germline lookup yields CDR1 SNHLY and CDR2 FYNNEI. DNA of the CDR3: TGTGCCAGCGATAGGGGTGGGTATGGCTACACCTTC. As protein: CASDRGGYGYTF.

The chain joins TRBV5-6 to TRBJ1-2, with D unclear. CDR3 length equals 13 residues. Germline-derived CDR1 and CDR2 are SGHDT and YYEEEE. V was shortened by 3 bases and J by 8 bases, with 14 bases between the two germline ends. DNA of the CDR3: TGTGCCAGCAGCTCCGGCCCGCCGGGGGGCTACACCTTC. This codes for CASSSGPPGGYTF.

V usage is TRBV10-2 and J usage is TRBJ2-5, with 8 bases aligning to TRBD1. Germline assignment: CDR1 WSHSY and CDR2 SAAADI. V was pared by 6 bases and J by 2 bases, with 11 bases of the junction left unmatched. CDR3 size: 16 residues. The CDR3 DNA reads TGCGCCAGCAGAAACTCACTGGACAGGGTACAAGAGACCCAGTACTTC. Protein sequence: CASRNSLDRVQETQYF.

The rearrangement links TRBV7-6 to TRBJ2-5; TRBD2 matches 10 bases. V was pared by 4 bases and J by 0 bases, with 11 bases of the junction left unmatched. The CDR3 spans 18 residues. Germline CDR1 reads SGHVS; CDR2 reads FNYEAQ. The CDR3 bases are TGTGCCAGCAGCTACGCTTCGGATAGCGGGGGGTACCAAGAGACCCAGTACTTC. Its translation is CASSYASDSGGYQETQYF.

This chain links TRBV10-3 with TRBJ2-7; tentative D call: TRBD1 (5 bases). Deletions cut 3 bases from V and 4 bases from J, with 7 bases between. The CDR3 is made up of 12 amino acids. Germline CDR1 and CDR2: ENHRY and SYGVKD. The CDR3 loop reads CAISEQEYEQYF. The CDR3 DNA reads TGTGCCATCAGTGAACAGGAATACGAGCAGTACTTC.

The chain uses TRBV9 and TRBJ1-1, with D perhaps matching TRBD1 (6 bases). V gave up 4 bases and J gave up 0 bases, with 19 bases separating them. Germline CDR1 SGDLS, CDR2 YYNGEE. CDR3 length equals 17 residues. The CDR3 region is CASSSRASGGVNTEAFF. In DNA form, the CDR3 reads TGTGCCAGCAGCTCGAGGGCCTCGGGGGGCGTGAACACTGAAGCTTTCTTT.

The chain couples TRBV19 to TRBJ1-5; weak D call: TRBD1 (5 bases). The CDR3 has 14 residues. Trimming took 5 bases from V and 5 from J, leaving 13 bases between them. Germline V CDR1 and CDR2: LNHDA, SQIVND (reference sequence). CDR3 bases: TGTGCCAGTAGTTCCGACAGCGTGTATCAGCCCCAGCATTTT. Protein product: CASSSDSVYQPQHF. The entire variable domain, with the rest obtained from reference TRBV19 and TRBJ1-5, is as follows: DGGITQSPKYLFRKEGQNVTLSCEQNLNHDAMYWYRQDPGQGLRLIYYSQIVNDFQKGDIAEGYSVSREKKESFPLTVTSAQKNPTAFYLCASSSDSVYQPQHFGDGTRLSIL.

This sequence joins TRBV6-5 and TRBJ1-2; D perhaps matches TRBD1 (5 bases). Germline V CDR1 and CDR2: MNHEY, SVGAGI. This CDR3 spans 14 amino acids. V shed 5 bases and J shed 4 bases, with 14 bases lying between them. The CDR3, as DNA: TGTGCCAGCAGTCCTTTGACAGTCTTCTATGGCTACACCTTC. Its translation: CASSPLTVFYGYTF.

J is TRBJ1-1 and V is TRBV6-5; D is ambiguous. V lost 6 bases and J 0 bases, leaving 11 bases between the germline ends. The CDR3 is 14 residues long. From germline, CDR1 is MNHEY and CDR2 SVGAGI. The CDR3 sequence: CASSWNSVNTEAFF. The CDR3 DNA sequence: TGTGCCAGCAGCTGGAACAGTGTGAACACTGAAGCTTTCTTT.

The rearrangement joins TRBV2 to TRBJ1-3; TRBD1 might be the D (5 bases). The CDR3 has 16 residues. CDR1 and CDR2 (germline): SNHLY, FYNNEI. V gave up 4 bases and J gave up 0 bases, with 13 bases separating them. As DNA, the CDR3 is TGTGCCAGCAGTGTAGACGGGGGGAGCTCTGGAAACACCATATATTTT. This sequence encodes CASSVDGGSSGNTIYF.

This chain joins TRBV7-6 and TRBJ2-1; 15 bases align to TRBD2. With 4 bases clipped from V and 9 bases from J, the junction kept 7 bases outside the gene matches. The CDR3 is 16 residues long. Germline V gives CDR1 SGHVS, CDR2 FNYEAQ. The CDR3 region is CASSSGLAGGSSEQFF. In nucleotides, the CDR3 is TGTGCCAGCAGCTCGGGACTAGCGGGGGGTAGCAGTGAGCAGTTCTTC.

The CDR3 DNA reads TGTGCCATCGATCAGGGCGGCGGCTACACCTTC. It encodes CAIDQGGGYTF. V gene TRBV10-3 combines with J gene TRBJ1-2; perhaps TRBD1 as D (5 bases). The CDR3 covers 11 residues. V was trimmed by 8 bases and J by 8 bases, leaving 12 bases between them. Germline V gives CDR1 ENHRY, CDR2 SYGVKD.

The V call is TRBV5-4, the J call TRBJ2-7; perhaps TRBD1 as D (5 bases). With 0 bases removed from V and 2 bases from J, the gap between germline ends came to 18 bases. Germline loops: CDR1 SGHNT, CDR2 YYREEE (reference sequence). This CDR3 is 17 amino acids long. CDR3: CASSLEPRVRGPYEQYF. DNA for the CDR3: TGTGCCAGCAGCTTGGAGCCCAGGGTTAGGGGCCCCTACGAGCAGTACTTC. Full variable domain (outside the CDR3, taken from reference TRBV5-4 and TRBJ2-7): ETGVTQSPTHLIKTRGQQVTLRCSSQSGHNTVSWYQQALGQGPQFIFQYYREEENGRGNFPPRFSGLQFPNYSSELNVNALELDDSALYLCASSLEPRVRGPYEQYFGPGTRLTVT.

This chain links TRBV27 with TRBJ1-1, with no clear D. The ends were cut back, 3 bases at V and 4 bases at J, with 9 bases in the middle. Germline assignment: CDR1 MNHEY and CDR2 SMNVEV (reference sequence). This CDR3 is built from 13 residues. For the CDR3, the DNA is TGTGCCAGCAGTTTTGTAGGCGGCACTGAAGCTTTCTTT. Protein: CASSFVGGTEAFF.

This sequence joins TRBV5-1 and TRBJ2-7; the D gene is possibly TRBD2 (5 bases). The CDR3 contains 12 residues. Germline lookup yields CDR1 SGHRS and CDR2 YFSETQ. V shed 4 bases and J shed 2 bases, with 7 bases lying between them. The DNA for the CDR3 is TGCGCCAGCAGCCCCGGGGCCTACGAGCAGTACTTC. Its translation is CASSPGAYEQYF.

This rearrangement joins TRBV27 to TRBJ1-1; TRBD1 aligns across 11 bases. After removal of 10 bases from V and 4 bases from J, the junction contained 11 bases not matched to a gene. The germline CDR1 and CDR2 sequences are MNHEY and SMNVEV (reference sequence). CDR3 length: 15 amino acids. The CDR3 DNA follows: TGTGCCATCCGGGGCTACGGACAGGGGGCCACTGAAGCTTTCTTT. Protein product: CAIRGYGQGATEAFF.

This rearrangement joins TRBV13 to TRBJ2-7; D might be TRBD1 (5 bases). The CDR3 contains 17 residues. CDR1 and CDR2 (germline): PRHDT, FYEKMQ (reference sequence). The ends were cut back, 5 bases at V and 5 bases at J, with 25 bases in the middle. CDR3 in amino acids: CASSPPSVGAKLDEQYF. The CDR3, as DNA: TGTGCCAGCAGCCCCCCTTCGGTTGGGGCTAAATTAGACGAGCAGTACTTC.

The rearrangement joins TRBV5-1 to TRBJ2-2; D is possibly TRBD1 (6 bases). The germline CDR1 and CDR2 sequences are SGHRS and YFSETQ. The CDR3 covers 15 residues. Between the trimmed V and J ends, which lost 0 bases and 6 bases, there was a span of 12 bases. CDR3 sequence: CASSLARGIPGELFF. The CDR3 coding sequence is TGCGCCAGCAGCTTGGCCAGGGGAATTCCCGGGGAGCTGTTTTTT.

The chain is built from TRBV14 and TRBJ2-7, with D perhaps TRBD2 (6 bases). The germline V gene encodes CDR1 SGHDN and CDR2 FVKESK. This CDR3 region has 14 residues. Trimming pared 4 bases from V and 1 base from J, leaving 11 bases between. The CDR3 nucleotides read TGTGCCAGCAGCCCGTCGGGGACTTCCTACGAGCAGTACTTC. Protein product: CASSPSGTSYEQYF.

The V call is TRBV25-1, the J call TRBJ1-2; 8 positions agree with TRBD1. The V gene end was trimmed by 4 bases and the J gene end by 2 bases; junction bases not matched to a gene: 3. This CDR3 is built from 14 residues. Germline CDR1 and CDR2: MGHDK and SYGVNS. The CDR3 loop reads CASSGRGLNYGYTF. The CDR3 nucleotides are TGTGCCAGCAGTGGCAGGGGGCTGAACTATGGCTACACCTTC.

The V call is TRBV4-1, the J call TRBJ2-2, with TRBD2 matching 8 bases. This CDR3 has 17 amino acids. V shed 1 base, J shed 4 bases, and the junction held 8 bases outside the gene matches. The germline CDR1 and CDR2 sequences are MGHRA and YSYEKL. The CDR3 sequence: CASSQVSSGASTGELFF. The DNA of the CDR3 is TGCGCCAGCAGCCAAGTGAGTAGCGGGGCGAGCACCGGGGAGCTGTTTTTT.

This clone was counted a few times. The chain employs TRBV7-8 and TRBJ1-2; TRBD1 matches 7 bases. The V gene's germline CDR1 is SGHVS and CDR2 FQNEAQ. The V segment lost 1 base and the J segment 8 bases; nucleotides outside the gene matches: 19. This CDR3 contains 18 residues. CDR3 protein: CASSLGPKGGGDPSGYTF. The CDR3 DNA follows: TGTGCCAGCAGCTTAGGACCTAAAGGGGGCGGGGATCCGTCGGGCTACACCTTC.

The gene calls are TRBV6-5 and TRBJ2-1, with 7 bases that match TRBD1. Unmatched junction bases numbered 3, after V lost 2 bases and J lost 8 bases. There are 13 residues in the CDR3. CDR1 is MNHEY, CDR2 SVGAGI, per germline. The CDR3 loop reads CASSYTGADEQFF. The CDR3 nucleotides are TGTGCCAGCAGTTACACAGGGGCCGATGAGCAGTTCTTC.

This clone was seen just once. The chain combines TRBV27 with TRBJ1-2; D is possibly TRBD1 (5 bases). The germline CDR1 and CDR2 sequences are MNHEY and SMNVEV (reference sequence). Between the trimmed V and J ends, which lost 3 bases and 2 bases, there was a span of 19 bases. The CDR3 has 17 amino acids. The CDR3 here is CASSFLSLGSGNYGYTF. The CDR3 coding sequence is TGTGCCAGCAGTTTTTTGAGTTTAGGGTCAGGGAACTATGGCTACACCTTC.